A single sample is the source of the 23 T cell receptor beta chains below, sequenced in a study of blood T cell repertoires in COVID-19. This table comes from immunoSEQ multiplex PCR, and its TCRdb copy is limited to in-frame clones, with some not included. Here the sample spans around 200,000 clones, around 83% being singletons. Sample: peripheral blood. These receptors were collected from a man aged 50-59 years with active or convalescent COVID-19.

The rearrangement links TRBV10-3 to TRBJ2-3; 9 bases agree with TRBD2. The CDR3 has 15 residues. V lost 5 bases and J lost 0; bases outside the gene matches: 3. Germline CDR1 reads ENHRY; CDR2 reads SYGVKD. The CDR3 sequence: CAISRTSASTDTQYF. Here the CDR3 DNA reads TGTGCCATCAGTCGGACTAGCGCTAGCACAGATACGCAGTATTTT.

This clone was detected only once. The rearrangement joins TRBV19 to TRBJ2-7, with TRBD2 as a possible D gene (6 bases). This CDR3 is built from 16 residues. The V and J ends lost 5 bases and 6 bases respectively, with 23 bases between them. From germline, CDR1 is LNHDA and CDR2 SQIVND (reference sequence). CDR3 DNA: TGTGCCAGTAGTGCCGGGACTCAGGGTGCGGCGGGCGAGCAGTACTTC. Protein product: CASSAGTQGAAGEQYF.

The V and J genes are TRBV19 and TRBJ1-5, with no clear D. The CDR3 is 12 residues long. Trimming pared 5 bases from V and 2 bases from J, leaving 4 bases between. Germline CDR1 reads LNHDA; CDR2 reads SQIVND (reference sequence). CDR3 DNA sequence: TGTGCCAGTAGTGGGCGCAATCAGCCCCAGCATTTT. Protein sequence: CASSGRNQPQHF.

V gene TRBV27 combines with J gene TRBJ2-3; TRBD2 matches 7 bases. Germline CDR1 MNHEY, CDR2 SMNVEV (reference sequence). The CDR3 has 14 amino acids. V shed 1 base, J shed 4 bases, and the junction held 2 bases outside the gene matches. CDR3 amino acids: CASSLFGRPDTQYF. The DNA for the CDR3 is TGTGCCAGCAGTTTATTCGGGAGGCCAGATACGCAGTATTTT.

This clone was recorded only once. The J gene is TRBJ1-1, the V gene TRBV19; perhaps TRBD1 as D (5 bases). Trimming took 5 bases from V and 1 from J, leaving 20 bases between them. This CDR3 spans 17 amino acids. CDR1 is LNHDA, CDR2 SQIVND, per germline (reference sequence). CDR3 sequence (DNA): TGTGCCAGTAGTCCCTCCCCAAGTCAGGGCTCGAACACTGAAGCTTTCTTT. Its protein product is CASSPSPSQGSNTEAFF.

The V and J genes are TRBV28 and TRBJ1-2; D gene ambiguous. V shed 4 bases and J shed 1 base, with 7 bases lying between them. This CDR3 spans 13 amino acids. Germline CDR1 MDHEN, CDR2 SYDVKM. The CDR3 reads CASSSGYNYGYTF. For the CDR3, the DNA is TGTGCCAGCAGTTCAGGATATAACTATGGCTACACCTTC.

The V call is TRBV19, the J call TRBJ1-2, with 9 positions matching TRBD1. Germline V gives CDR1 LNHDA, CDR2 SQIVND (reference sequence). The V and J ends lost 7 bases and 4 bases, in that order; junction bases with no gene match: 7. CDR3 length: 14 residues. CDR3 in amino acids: CASTPQGASYGYTF. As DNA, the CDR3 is TGTGCCAGTACCCCACAGGGGGCTAGCTATGGCTACACCTTC.

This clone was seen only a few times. For the CDR3, the DNA is TGCGCCAGCAGCCAAGAGAAGGGTACGGGAAGAGGAGAAAAACTGTTTTTT. It specifies CASSQEKGTGRGEKLFF. The rearrangement uses TRBV4-1 and TRBJ1-4; D is ambiguous. V lost 0 bases to trimming and J lost 8 bases, with 19 bases between them. Per the germline V gene, CDR1 is MGHRA and CDR2 is YSYEKL. The CDR3 has 17 residues.

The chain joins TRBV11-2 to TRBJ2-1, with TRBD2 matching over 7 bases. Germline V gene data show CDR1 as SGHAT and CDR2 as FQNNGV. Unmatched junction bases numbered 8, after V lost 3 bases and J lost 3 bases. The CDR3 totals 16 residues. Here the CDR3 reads CASSLDGTKGYNEQFF. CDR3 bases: TGTGCCAGCAGCTTGGACGGGACTAAGGGCTACAATGAGCAGTTCTTC.

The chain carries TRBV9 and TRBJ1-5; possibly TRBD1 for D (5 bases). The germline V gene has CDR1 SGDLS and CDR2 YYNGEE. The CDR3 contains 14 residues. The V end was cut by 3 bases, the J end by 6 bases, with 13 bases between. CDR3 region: CASSGGGTTQPQHF. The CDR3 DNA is TGTGCCAGCAGCGGTGGGGGGACTACTCAGCCCCAGCATTTT.

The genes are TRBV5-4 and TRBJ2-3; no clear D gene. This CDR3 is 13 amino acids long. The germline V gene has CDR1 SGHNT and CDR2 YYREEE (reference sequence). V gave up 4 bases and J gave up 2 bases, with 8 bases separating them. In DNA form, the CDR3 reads TGTGCCAGCAGCGCCAGATTCACAGATACGCAGTATTTT. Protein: CASSARFTDTQYF.

CDR3 region: CASSPGGTSGRASYEQYF. CDR3 sequence (DNA): TGCGCCAGCAGCCCGGGCGGGACTAGCGGGAGGGCCAGCTACGAGCAGTACTTC. The V gene is TRBV4-1, the J gene TRBJ2-7; 16 nucleotides match TRBD2. This CDR3 region has 18 residues. Germline V lookup: CDR1 MGHRA, CDR2 YSYEKL. Losses at the gene ends were 4 bases for V and 3 bases for J; bases not matched to a gene: 9.

CDR3 in amino acids: CASSEYSASRLPYEQYF. The CDR3, as DNA: TGTGCCAGCAGTGAATACTCAGCGTCTAGACTTCCCTACGAGCAGTACTTC. The chain links TRBV25-1 to TRBJ2-7; D is undetermined. CDR1 and CDR2 (germline): MGHDK, SYGVNS. The CDR3 spans 17 residues. The germline V and J ends were trimmed by 0 bases and 2 bases, with 17 bases remaining between them.

The CDR3 here is CASSDAPRGGSSYEQYF. For the CDR3, the DNA is TGTGCCAGCAGCGATGCCCCTCGGGGGGGCAGCTCCTACGAGCAGTACTTC. The chain couples TRBV7-9 to TRBJ2-7, with 8 bases aligning to TRBD2. The CDR3 has 17 residues. Unmatched junction bases numbered 12, after V lost 5 bases and J lost 0 bases. CDR1 and CDR2 from the germline V gene are SEHNR and FQNEAQ (reference sequence). Together with reference TRBV7-9 and TRBJ2-7, the CDR3 gives the full variable domain: DTGVSQNPRHKITKRGQNVTFRCDPISEHNRLYWYRQTLGQGPEFLTYFQNEAQLEKSRLLSDRFSAERPKGSFSTLEIQRTEQGDSAMYLCASSDAPRGGSSYEQYFGPGTRLTVT.

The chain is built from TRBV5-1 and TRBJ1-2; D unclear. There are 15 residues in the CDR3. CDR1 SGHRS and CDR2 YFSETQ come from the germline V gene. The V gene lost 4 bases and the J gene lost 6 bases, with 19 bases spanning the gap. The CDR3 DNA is TGCGCCAGCAGCCCCGATGGGTGGCAGGTAAATGGCTACACCTTC. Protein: CASSPDGWQVNGYTF.

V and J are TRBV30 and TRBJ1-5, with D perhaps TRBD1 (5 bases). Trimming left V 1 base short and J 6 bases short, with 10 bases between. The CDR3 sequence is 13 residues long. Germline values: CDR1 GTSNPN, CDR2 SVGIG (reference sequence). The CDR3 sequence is CAWSAREGQPQHF. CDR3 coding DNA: TGTGCCTGGAGTGCCAGGGAAGGTCAGCCCCAGCATTTT.

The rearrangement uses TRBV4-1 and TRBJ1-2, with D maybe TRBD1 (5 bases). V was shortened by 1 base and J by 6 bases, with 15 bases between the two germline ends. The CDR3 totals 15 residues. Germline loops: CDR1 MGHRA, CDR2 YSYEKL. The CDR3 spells CASSQGRGNWNGYTF. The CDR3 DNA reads TGCGCCAGCAGCCAAGGGAGGGGAAACTGGAATGGCTACACCTTC.

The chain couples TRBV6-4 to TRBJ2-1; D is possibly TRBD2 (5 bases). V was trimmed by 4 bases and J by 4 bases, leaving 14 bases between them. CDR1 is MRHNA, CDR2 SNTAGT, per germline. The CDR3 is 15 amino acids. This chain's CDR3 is CASSAVMGAYNEQFF. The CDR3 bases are TGTGCCAGCAGTGCGGTGATGGGAGCTTACAATGAGCAGTTCTTC.

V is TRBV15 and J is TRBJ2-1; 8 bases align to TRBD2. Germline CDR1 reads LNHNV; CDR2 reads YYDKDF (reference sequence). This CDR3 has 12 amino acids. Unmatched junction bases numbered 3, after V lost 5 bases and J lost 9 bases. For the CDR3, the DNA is TGTGCCACCAGCGTCGGGGGGGGTGAGCAGTTCTTC. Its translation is CATSVGGGEQFF.

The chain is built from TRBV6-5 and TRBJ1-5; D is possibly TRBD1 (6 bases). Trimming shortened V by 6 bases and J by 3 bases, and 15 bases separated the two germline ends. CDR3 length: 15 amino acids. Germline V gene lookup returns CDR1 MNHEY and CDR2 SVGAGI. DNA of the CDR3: TGTGCCAGCAGCCCCGGGACAATTTTCAATCAGCCCCAGCATTTT. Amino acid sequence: CASSPGTIFNQPQHF.

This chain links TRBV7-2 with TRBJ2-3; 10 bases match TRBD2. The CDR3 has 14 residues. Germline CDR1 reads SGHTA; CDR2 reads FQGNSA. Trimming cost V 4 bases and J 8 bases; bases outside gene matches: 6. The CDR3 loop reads CASSYNVAGGTQYF. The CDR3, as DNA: TGTGCCAGCAGCTATAATGTAGCGGGGGGTACGCAGTATTTT.

Here the CDR3 DNA reads TGTGCCAGCAGTTACTCGGACGCGACTAGTTACGAGCAGTACTTC. Protein sequence: CASSYSDATSYEQYF. The V and J genes are TRBV6-5 and TRBJ2-7, with TRBD2 as a possible D gene (6 bases). Germline values: CDR1 MNHEY, CDR2 SVGAGI. The CDR3 totals 15 residues. V was trimmed by 0 bases and J by 4 bases, leaving 13 bases between them.

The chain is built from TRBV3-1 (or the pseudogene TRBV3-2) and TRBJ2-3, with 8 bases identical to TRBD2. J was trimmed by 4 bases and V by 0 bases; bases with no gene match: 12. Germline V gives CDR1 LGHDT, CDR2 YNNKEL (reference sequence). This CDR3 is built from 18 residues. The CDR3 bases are TGTGCCAGCAGCCAAGATCTAGGGCAGCGGGAGTGGTCAGATACGCAGTATTTT. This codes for CASSQDLGQREWSDTQYF.